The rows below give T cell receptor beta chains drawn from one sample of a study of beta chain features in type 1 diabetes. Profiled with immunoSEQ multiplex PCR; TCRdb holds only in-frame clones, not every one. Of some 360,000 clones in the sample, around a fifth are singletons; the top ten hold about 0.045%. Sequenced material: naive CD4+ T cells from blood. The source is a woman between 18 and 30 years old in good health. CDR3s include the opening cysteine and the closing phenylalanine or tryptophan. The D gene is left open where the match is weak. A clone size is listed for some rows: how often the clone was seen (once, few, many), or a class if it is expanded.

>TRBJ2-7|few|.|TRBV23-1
CASSQTRGRYEQYF
TGCGCCAGCAGTCAAACCAGGGGGAGGTACGAGCAGTACTTC
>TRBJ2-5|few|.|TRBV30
CAWSFAEETQYF
TGTGCCTGGAGTTTTGCGGAAGAGACCCAGTACTTC
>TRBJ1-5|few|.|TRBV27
CASSPQGSNQPQHF
TGTGCCAGCAGTCCTCAGGGAAGCAATCAGCCCCAGCATTTT
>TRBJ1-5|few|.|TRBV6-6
CASSYSQEGAQHF
TGTGCCAGCAGTTACTCCCAGGAAGGGGCCCAGCATTTT
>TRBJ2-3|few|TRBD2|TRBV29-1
CSVEGTRGNAITDTQYF
TGCAGCGTTGAAGGGACTAGGGGAAACGCGATCACAGATACGCAGTATTTT
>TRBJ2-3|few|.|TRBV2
CASTSGSTDTQYF
TGTGCCAGCACGTCGGGTAGCACAGATACGCAGTATTTT
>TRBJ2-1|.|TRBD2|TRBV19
CASSIAAAGENEQFF
TGTGCCAGTAGTATAGCCGCGGCGGGAGAGAATGAGCAGTTCTTC
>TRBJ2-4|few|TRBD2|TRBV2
CASREGLAGQKNIQYF
TGTGCCAGCAGGGAAGGACTAGCGGGGCAGAAAAACATTCAGTACTTC
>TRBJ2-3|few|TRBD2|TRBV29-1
CSVETRTSGDTQYF
TGCAGCGTTGAAACCCGGACTAGCGGAGATACGCAGTATTTT
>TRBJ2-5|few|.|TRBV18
CASSPQTGSGETQYF
TGTGCCAGCTCACCGCAGACAGGAAGTGGAGAGACCCAGTACTTC
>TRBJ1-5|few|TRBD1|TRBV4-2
CASSQRGQGENQPQHF
TGTGCCAGCAGCCAGAGAGGACAGGGGGAGAATCAGCCCCAGCATTTT
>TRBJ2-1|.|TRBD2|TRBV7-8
CASSRGPGLASNEQFF
TGTGCCAGCAGCCGCGGACCGGGACTAGCTTCGAATGAGCAGTTCTTC
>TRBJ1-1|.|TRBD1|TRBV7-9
CASSPGQGNTEAFF
TGTGCCAGCAGCCCCGGACAGGGGAACACTGAAGCTTTCTTT